This entry features one T cell receptor (beta chain) sequence. Its antigen is undetermined. This CDR3 is missing its conserved last phenylalanine or tryptophan, likely due to a read error. These data originate in a study of tumor-infiltrating lymphocytes in primary liver carcinoma. General study findings and limits: For tumor-adjacent and tumor-blood pairs, overlap was less than that seen for tumor region pairs. Tumors had a top-250-clone fraction that was significantly higher than blood (p = 0.039).

Alongside blood RNA obtained from unsorted whole blood, germline DNA was also extracted. In advance of surgery, 3 to 4.5 milliliters of peripheral blood were collected. The ends lost 7 bases at V and 4 bases at J; junction bases unmatched: 11. CDR1 MNHEY and CDR2 SVGAGI come from the germline V gene. There are 16 residues in the CDR3. Constant-region priming of around 490 ng total RNA yielded TCR beta cDNA. What produced the TCR beta libraries was three nested multiplex PCR rounds using slightly modified ARM-PCR. Amplification in the first two PCR rounds was performed using TRBV1-TRBV30 forward primers and a C-beta reverse primer for around 10 cycles each. TCRdb independently ran MiXCR on the multiplex PCR reads; one entry per CDR3 protein. This sample has 310,000 or so distinct CDR3 sequences, with 50% to 60% found just once.

The TCR originated in a woman aged 25 to 39 with primary liver carcinoma and hepatitis B virus infection. This rearrangement joins TRBV6-5 to TRBJ2-2; 8 bases map to TRBD1. The sample consisted of peripheral blood. The CDR3 bases are TGTGCCAGCAACATCCGGGACAGGATCGGCACCGGGGAGCTGTTTATT. This codes for CASNIRDRIGTGELFI.